A single sample gave rise to the 8 T cell receptor beta chains below, sequenced in a study of blood T cell repertoires in COVID-19. TCRdb keeps only in-frame clones here, not all; method: immunoSEQ multiplex PCR. The sample carries around 130,000 clones, roughly 80% recorded once. The sequencing sample was made of peripheral blood. The receptors derive from a human donor in a cohort sampled during active COVID-19.

V gene TRBV6-6 combines with J gene TRBJ2-7; no firm D call. This CDR3 has 14 residues. V was trimmed by 6 bases and J by 2 bases, leaving 14 bases between them. The germline V gene has CDR1 MNHNY and CDR2 SVGAGI (reference sequence). This chain's CDR3 is CASRRDLGAYEQYF. The CDR3 coding sequence is TGTGCCAGCAGGCGCGACCTCGGAGCCTACGAGCAGTACTTC.

The V and J genes are TRBV5-1 and TRBJ2-5, with 9 nucleotides matching TRBD1. V was clipped by 1 base and J by 3 bases; unmatched bases: 16. The germline V gene encodes CDR1 SGHRS and CDR2 YFSETQ. The CDR3 consists of 19 residues. CDR3 in amino acids: CASSLKNRGRGDQKETQYF. CDR3 nucleotide sequence: TGCGCCAGCAGCTTGAAGAACAGGGGGCGCGGCGACCAAAAAGAGACCCAGTACTTC.

The V call is TRBV11-2, the J call TRBJ1-1, with a possible D match to TRBD1 (6 bases). The ends were cut back, 7 bases at V and 2 bases at J, with 11 bases in the middle. This CDR3 spans 13 amino acids. CDR1 SGHAT and CDR2 FQNNGV come from the germline V gene. The CDR3 coding sequence is TGTGCCAGCACTGGGACACTTAACACTGAAGCTTTCTTT. This gives the protein CASTGTLNTEAFF.

The chain employs TRBV27 and TRBJ1-6, with TRBD1 identical over 7 bases. V was clipped by 0 bases and J by 7 bases; unmatched bases: 3. Germline-derived CDR1 and CDR2 are MNHEY and SMNVEV (reference sequence). The CDR3 is 15 residues long. CDR3 coding DNA: TGTGCCAGCAGTTTATCGGGACAGATCAATTCACCCCTCCACTTT. Amino acids: CASSLSGQINSPLHF.

V usage is TRBV9 and J usage is TRBJ1-3, with unresolved D. Germline CDR1 reads SGDLS; CDR2 reads YYNGEE. The CDR3 spans 16 residues. The germline V and J ends were trimmed by 0 bases and 0 bases, with 10 bases remaining between them. In DNA, the CDR3 is TGTGCCAGCAGCGTAGGCGGAGGGAACTCTGGAAACACCATATATTTT. Translation: CASSVGGGNSGNTIYF.

The genes are TRBV3-1 (or the pseudogene TRBV3-2) and TRBJ2-1; 9 bases agree with TRBD2. Germline assignment: CDR1 LGHDT and CDR2 YNNKEL (reference sequence). The J segment lost 5 bases and the V segment lost 1 base, leaving 6 bases of the junction unmatched. The CDR3 has 16 amino acids. This chain's CDR3 is CASSQGLAGANNEQFF. As DNA, the CDR3 is TGTGCCAGCAGCCAAGGGTTAGCGGGGGCGAACAATGAGCAGTTCTTC.

J is TRBJ2-3 and V is TRBV11-2; 14 nucleotides match TRBD2. Germline values: CDR1 SGHAT, CDR2 FQNNGV. CDR3 length: 16 residues. V lost 2 bases to trimming and J lost 6 bases; unmatched junction nucleotides: 4. The CDR3 protein is CASSLRLAGGQDTQYF. The CDR3 nucleotides are TGTGCCAGCAGCTTAAGACTAGCGGGGGGGCAGGATACGCAGTATTTT.

The chain has TRBV10-2 and TRBJ2-3; 10 nucleotides line up with TRBD2. Unmatched junction bases numbered 3, after V lost 5 bases and J lost 1 base. The germline V gene has CDR1 WSHSY and CDR2 SAAADI. This CDR3 region has 15 residues. The CDR3 DNA reads TGCGCCAGCAGTTCCGGGACTAGCGGCACAGATACGCAGTATTTT. It encodes CASSSGTSGTDTQYF.